The rows below give T cell receptor beta chains drawn from one sample of a study of blood T cells in healthy people across ages. TCRdb independently ran MiXCR on the 5' RACE reads; one entry per CDR3 protein. The sample includes 800,000 to 950,000 distinct CDR3 sequences, about 37% of them seen just once. Material for sequencing was blood. These receptors originate from a young man in good health. Both conserved end residues are part of each CDR3. Each record gives: CDR3 DNA, CDR3 protein, D gene, clone size, V gene, J gene. D genes are given only for firm matches. Some rows mark clone size as missing; the rest say once, few, many or name a class of expanded clone.

TGTGCCAGCAGCCAAGGACACAGAACCTACGAGCAGTACTTC	CASSQGHRTYEQYF	.	.	TRBV3-1	TRBJ2-7
TGCGCCAGCAGCTCGGGGGGGACCATGGGCTACAATGAGCAGTTCTTC	CASSSGGTMGYNEQFF	TRBD2	few	TRBV5-1	TRBJ2-1
TGTGCCAGCAGCAAACAGGGGAATGAGGGCTACACCTTC	CASSKQGNEGYTF	TRBD1	.	TRBV12-3/TRBV12-4	TRBJ1-2
TGTGCCAGCAGTGTTGGAGCGGGGGTAATGGAGACCCAGTACTTC	CASSVGAGVMETQYF	TRBD2	.	TRBV6-1	TRBJ2-5
TGTGCCAGCAGTGAAGGCGGGACAGTAACTTTCTTT	CASSEGGTVTFF	TRBD1	few	TRBV2	TRBJ1-1
TGTGCCAGCAGCTCACGGGGCACCTCGATCGATAATTCACCCCTCCACTTT	CASSSRGTSIDNSPLHF	.	few	TRBV7-9	TRBJ1-6
TGTGCCAGCAAAGACTGGGCCCAAGAGACCCAGTACTTC	CASKDWAQETQYF	.	.	TRBV2	TRBJ2-5
TGTGCCAGCTCACCAGACGGGATAATGAACACTGAAGCTTTCTTT	CASSPDGIMNTEAFF	.	.	TRBV18	TRBJ1-1
TGCGCCAGCAGCTTGGTGGGACAGGGACTCTCTGGGGCCAACGTCCTGACTTTC	CASSLVGQGLSGANVLTF	TRBD1	.	TRBV5-1	TRBJ2-6
TGTGCCAGCAGCGCCGGGTCCGCATTTGGCTACACCTTC	CASSAGSAFGYTF	.	.	TRBV6-5	TRBJ1-2
TGCAGTGCTAGAACGGGACAGGGGGCCGAGCAGTACTTC	CSARTGQGAEQYF	TRBD1	.	TRBV20-1	TRBJ2-7
TGTGCCAGCAGGCCCTGGGGGACCTACAATGAGCAGTTCTTC	CASRPWGTYNEQFF	.	.	TRBV27	TRBJ2-1
TGTGCCAGCAGTTTAAGCCCAGTACCCTCCTACAATGAGCAGTTCTTC	CASSLSPVPSYNEQFF	.	few	TRBV12-3/TRBV12-4	TRBJ2-1
TGCGCCAGCAGCCAAGAACCAAGCGGGATAGGAGTCTACGAGCAGTACTTC	CASSQEPSGIGVYEQYF	TRBD2	.	TRBV4-1	TRBJ2-7
TGCGCCAGCAGCCAAGATGGCGGGATAGCGAGCCACGAGCAGTACTTC	CASSQDGGIASHEQYF	.	.	TRBV4-3	TRBJ2-7
TGTGCCAGCAGTCCCTCGGGGTGGGGGGGAGAGACCCAGTACTTC	CASSPSGWGGETQYF	TRBD2	few	TRBV12-3/TRBV12-4	TRBJ2-5
TGTGCCAGCCGAGCGGGCACGAACACCGGGGAGCTGTTTTTT	CASRAGTNTGELFF	.	few	TRBV12-3/TRBV12-4	TRBJ2-2
TGTGCCAGCTCTGATCAGAACGACTACGAGCAGTACTTC	CASSDQNDYEQYF	.	.	TRBV11-2	TRBJ2-7
TGTGCCAGCAGCAGACAGCCCGGGGAGCTGTTTTTT	CASSRQPGELFF	.	.	TRBV6-1	TRBJ2-2
TGTGCCAGCAGTGTTGGGGGCCGGCCCCAGCATTTT	CASSVGGRPQHF	.	few	TRBV2	TRBJ1-5
TGTGCCAGCAGCTTAGACCCCCGGACAGGGGACTACAATGAGCAGTTCTTC	CASSLDPRTGDYNEQFF	TRBD1	few	TRBV7-2	TRBJ2-1
TGTGCCAGCTGGGTCGGGGGGGCCTCAGATACGCAGTATTTT	CASWVGGASDTQYF	TRBD2	few	TRBV12-3/TRBV12-4	TRBJ2-3
TGCGCCAGCAGCTTGGCGGTACCGGGACAGACAGAGACCCAGTACTTC	CASSLAVPGQTETQYF	TRBD1	few	TRBV5-1	TRBJ2-5
TGTGCCATCAGCGCTAAGGGGCAAACCTCTGGGGCCAACGTCCTGACTTTC	CAISAKGQTSGANVLTF	.	few	TRBV10-3	TRBJ2-6
TGCAGTGCTAGACGGATTAGAGCGGGGGGGACCGGTGAGCAGTTCTTC	CSARRIRAGGTGEQFF	TRBD2	.	TRBV20-1	TRBJ2-1
TGTGCCAGCAGTCCGCCGACAAAGCAGGCGGGGACAGATACGCAGTATTTT	CASSPPTKQAGTDTQYF	.	few	TRBV6-6	TRBJ2-3
TGCAGCCTGCTAACGGGGGACTATGGCTACACCTTC	CSLLTGDYGYTF	.	many	TRBV29-1	TRBJ1-2
TGTGCCACATTATGGACTAGCGGCGACAATGAGCAGTTCTTC	CATLWTSGDNEQFF	TRBD2	many	TRBV10-3	TRBJ2-1
TGTGCCATCAGTGAGTCGGATAGTCGAAAAGCTTTCTTT	CAISESDSRKAFF	.	.	TRBV10-3	TRBJ1-1
TGTGCCAGCAGTTTAATGGCTCCCACAGATACGCAGTATTTT	CASSLMAPTDTQYF	.	few	TRBV27	TRBJ2-3
TGTGCCAGCAGCCGACCTCGATCCTCCTACGAGCAGTACTTC	CASSRPRSSYEQYF	.	few	TRBV6-2/TRBV6-3	TRBJ2-7
TGCAGCGTTGGAGGGTACGAGCAGTACTTC	CSVGGYEQYF	.	many	TRBV29-1	TRBJ2-7
TGCGCCAGCAACCTCACTAGCGGTAAAGAGACCCAGTACTTC	CASNLTSGKETQYF	TRBD2	.	TRBV5-1	TRBJ2-5
TGTGCCAGCAGCGAATTCGTCGGGACTAGGTCCCACAATGAGCAGTACTTC	CASSEFVGTRSHNEQYF	TRBD2	.	TRBV9	TRBJ2-7
TGTGCCAGCAGCTCCGGGACAGATCACTATGGCTACACCTTC	CASSSGTDHYGYTF	TRBD1	few	TRBV7-6	TRBJ1-2
TGCAGCACCCGGTCAGGAAAGGGGGATACGCAGTATTTT	CSTRSGKGDTQYF	.	.	TRBV29-1	TRBJ2-3
TGTGCCAGCAGCGTAGATCAGATTGTCTACACCTTC	CASSVDQIVYTF	.	few	TRBV9	TRBJ1-2
TGTGCCAGCAGTCGACAGGCTCAGTACAATGAGCAGTTCTTC	CASSRQAQYNEQFF	.	many	TRBV12-3/TRBV12-4	TRBJ2-1
TGCAGTGCTTCCCAGGGGGCGGGTGGAGAGACCCAGTACTTC	CSASQGAGGETQYF	TRBD1	few	TRBV20-1	TRBJ2-5
TGTGCCAGCGGGGGGGCATGGCAGGATTCAGATACGCAGTATTTT	CASGGAWQDSDTQYF	.	.	TRBV11-2	TRBJ2-3
TGTGCCAGCAGTTTAACGGGCTCAGGGGCCCAGTACTTC	CASSLTGSGAQYF	.	many	TRBV28	TRBJ2-5
TGCGCCAGCAGCTTCAGCCGTACCGGCCAAGAGACCCAGTACTTC	CASSFSRTGQETQYF	.	.	TRBV5-1	TRBJ2-5
TGCGCCAGCAGCTCGGAGCCTCACTTACTAGCGCAACCGATTACAGATATGCAGTATTTT	CASSSEPHLLAQPITDMQYF	TRBD2	.	TRBV5-1	TRBJ2-3
TGCGCCAGCAGCCAAGATGGGGTAAGCGCTGGGGCCAACGTCCTGACTTTC	CASSQDGVSAGANVLTF	.	.	TRBV4-3	TRBJ2-6
TGTGCCAGCAGCCAAGAGATGGACTCCCCCACAGATACGCAGTATTTT	CASSQEMDSPTDTQYF	.	.	TRBV4-2	TRBJ2-3
TGTACCAGCAGTTACTCTGGGGTTTATAGTGGCGATGAGCAGTTCTTC	CTSSYSGVYSGDEQFF	.	once	TRBV6-2/TRBV6-3	TRBJ2-1
TGTGCCATCAGTGAGAATGTCGGGGCCCTCCACTTT	CAISENVGALHF	.	few	TRBV10-3	TRBJ1-6
TGTGCCAGCAGCAAGACTAGAGGGATAAGCTCCTACAATGAGCAGTTCTTC	CASSKTRGISSYNEQFF	.	.	TRBV13	TRBJ2-1
TGTGCCAGCAGCGACAGGCGGACAAATTCACCCCTCCACTTT	CASSDRRTNSPLHF	.	few	TRBV6-6	TRBJ1-6
TGCAGTGCTAGGGCTCCCGTTACCTTCTCTGATACGCAGTATTTT	CSARAPVTFSDTQYF	.	many	TRBV20-1	TRBJ2-3
TGTGCCAGCAGTAGCCCGACAGGCTTCCAAGAGACCCAGTACTTC	CASSSPTGFQETQYF	.	few	TRBV6-2/TRBV6-3	TRBJ2-5
TGCAGTGCTAGAGATTGGGGTAGGGGTATAGAGACTGAAGCTTTCTTT	CSARDWGRGIETEAFF	.	few	TRBV20-1	TRBJ1-1
TGTGCCAGCAGCCCAGACTTAACCTACAAGCAGTACTTC	CASSPDLTYKQYF	.	once	TRBV9	TRBJ2-5
TGCAGTCTGCAGGGCGGAACCTCTGAAGCTTTCTTT	CSLQGGTSEAFF	.	few	TRBV29-1	TRBJ1-1
TGTGCCAGCGGGGCGGACGGGGAGCAGTTCTTC	CASGADGEQFF	.	.	TRBV21-1	TRBJ2-1
TGCGCCAGCAGCCAAGAGCCGCCCGGGAGGGGGGGAGGTACGCAGTATTTT	CASSQEPPGRGGGTQYF	TRBD2	few	TRBV4-1	TRBJ2-3